Listed here are 27 T cell receptor beta chains from one sample, sequenced in a study of blood T cell repertoires in COVID-19. Here immunoSEQ multiplex PCR was the method, and the copy in TCRdb shows in-frame clones only, minus some. The table lists around 270,000 clones, roughly 89% of them singletons. The sequencing input was peripheral blood. These receptors all stem from a woman in her thirties or forties who had recovered from COVID-19.

This chain joins TRBV19 and TRBJ1-2; D gene unclear. V gave up 4 bases and J gave up 0 bases, with 12 bases separating them. From germline, CDR1 is LNHDA and CDR2 SQIVND (reference sequence). The CDR3 runs to 15 residues. CDR3 loop: CASSTVVGANYGYTF. CDR3 nucleotide sequence: TGTGCCAGTAGTACCGTGGTAGGAGCTAACTATGGCTACACCTTC.

The chain couples TRBV2 to TRBJ2-1, with 14 bases that match TRBD2. V lost 6 bases and J lost 5; bases outside the gene matches: 6. The CDR3 is made up of 16 amino acids. Germline CDR1 and CDR2: SNHLY and FYNNEI. The CDR3 spells CASRKRTSGGHNEQFF. The DNA for the CDR3 is TGTGCCAGCAGGAAAAGGACTAGCGGGGGGCACAATGAGCAGTTCTTC.

The chain recombines TRBV27 with TRBJ1-4; unclear D gene. Trimming pared 5 bases from V and 0 bases from J, leaving 7 bases between. This CDR3 is built from 14 residues. Germline-derived CDR1 and CDR2 are MNHEY and SMNVEV (reference sequence). Written as DNA, the CDR3 is TGTGCCAGCAGTCCGACTTCAACTAATGAAAAACTGTTTTTT. This translates into CASSPTSTNEKLFF.

This clone was observed a handful of times. The chain couples TRBV2 to TRBJ1-2, with D tentatively TRBD1 (6 bases). The V and J ends lost 8 bases and 0 bases respectively, with 10 bases between them. CDR1 SNHLY and CDR2 FYNNEI come from the germline V gene. The CDR3 has 13 residues. CDR3 in amino acids: CASGRQANYGYTF. The DNA of the CDR3 is TGTGCCAGCGGAAGACAGGCTAACTATGGCTACACCTTC.

The rearrangement links TRBV9 to TRBJ2-5; 10 bases agree with TRBD1. V was clipped by 0 bases and J by 2 bases; unmatched bases: 10. This CDR3 is 18 amino acids long. Germline V lookup: CDR1 SGDLS, CDR2 YYNGEE. Here the CDR3 reads CASSVATYGTGDQETQYF. The CDR3 DNA reads TGTGCCAGCAGCGTAGCGACTTACGGGACAGGGGATCAAGAGACCCAGTACTTC.

The genes are TRBV5-1 and TRBJ2-1, with 7 nucleotides matching TRBD1. V shed 7 bases and J 6 bases; nucleotides not matched to a gene: 10. The CDR3 extends over 14 amino acids. Germline lookup yields CDR1 SGHRS and CDR2 YFSETQ. CDR3: CASSPGQTFNEQFF. The CDR3 DNA is TGCGCCAGCTCGCCGGGACAGACCTTCAATGAGCAGTTCTTC.

The chain joins TRBV7-2 to TRBJ2-7, with TRBD1 matching over 11 bases. The CDR3 length is 15 residues. Germline V CDR1 and CDR2: SGHTA, FQGNSA. Trimming removed 5 bases from V and 4 bases from J; junction bases left unmatched: 7. Here the CDR3 DNA reads TGTGCCAGCAGCGGGCCGGGACAGGGGGGTTACGAGCAGTACTTC. This encodes CASSGPGQGGYEQYF.

The rearrangement uses TRBV28 and TRBJ1-4; D is possibly TRBD1 (5 bases). This CDR3 comprises 15 residues. V dropped 6 bases and J dropped 8 bases, with 19 bases sitting between them. Germline CDR1 and CDR2: MDHEN and SYDVKM. DNA of the CDR3: TGTGCCAGCAGGGAGTGGGGTAAAGGGGTAGAAAAACTGTTTTTT. Its translation is CASREWGKGVEKLFF.

This chain links TRBV3-1 (or the pseudogene TRBV3-2) with TRBJ1-5; D perhaps matches TRBD1 (5 bases). The CDR3 contains 15 residues. Per germline, CDR1 LGHDT and CDR2 YNNKEL (reference sequence). V was clipped by 2 bases and J by 3 bases, with 11 bases between them. The CDR3 DNA follows: TGTGCCAGCAGCCAAACGGCAGGACACAATCAGCCCCAGCATTTT. Its translation: CASSQTAGHNQPQHF.

This chain links TRBV28 with TRBJ1-2, with TRBD1 matching 8 bases. Trimming cost V 6 bases and J 6 bases; bases outside gene matches: 6. Germline CDR1 and CDR2: MDHEN and SYDVKM. CDR3 length equals 13 residues. CDR3 amino acids: CASSRTGRHGYTF. The DNA for the CDR3 is TGTGCCAGCAGCCGGACAGGGAGGCATGGCTACACCTTC.

This chain uses TRBV9 with TRBJ2-7; D remains ambiguous. The V gene lost 4 bases and the J gene lost 1 base, with 12 bases spanning the gap. The germline V gene encodes CDR1 SGDLS and CDR2 YYNGEE. This CDR3 is built from 14 residues. CDR3 sequence: CASSHEDESYEQYF. The DNA of the CDR3 is TGTGCCAGCAGCCATGAGGATGAGTCCTACGAGCAGTACTTC.

As concerns this clone: Other nucleotide sequences from this sample produce the same CDR3. This chain links TRBV5-1 with TRBJ2-5; 8 bases line up with TRBD1. Germline CDR1 and CDR2: SGHRS and YFSETQ. J lost 4 bases, V lost 0 bases, and 2 bases had no gene match. The CDR3 has 14 amino acids. CDR3 bases: TGCGCCAGCAGCTTGGGCAGGGGGCGAGAGACCCAGTACTTC. Amino acid sequence: CASSLGRGRETQYF.

The V and J genes are TRBV5-4 and TRBJ2-2; D is unclear. The CDR3 is made up of 16 amino acids. Trimming stripped 0 bases from V and 0 bases from J, with 9 bases between. In germline, CDR1 is SGHNT, CDR2 YYREEE (reference sequence). DNA of the CDR3: TGTGCCAGCAGCTTGGGCAGATTTACGAACACCGGGGAGCTGTTTTTT. It encodes CASSLGRFTNTGELFF.

The chain couples TRBV7-9 to TRBJ2-2; 7 bases map to TRBD2. Germline CDR1 and CDR2: SEHNR and FQNEAQ (reference sequence). V gave up 1 base and J gave up 5 bases; unmatched junction bases: 10. The CDR3 sequence is 17 residues long. This chain's CDR3 is CASSLEGGQRRTGELFF. CDR3 bases: TGTGCCAGCAGCTTAGAGGGAGGGCAGCGGAGAACCGGGGAGCTGTTTTTT.

The chain combines TRBV5-1 with TRBJ1-6; TRBD1 matches at 9 bases. The CDR3 runs to 14 residues. Germline CDR1 is SGHRS and CDR2 is YFSETQ. The ends lost 5 bases at V and 8 bases at J; junction bases unmatched: 5. CDR3 coding DNA: TGCGCCAGCAGATCCGGGACAGGGTATTCACCCCTCCACTTT. Its translation: CASRSGTGYSPLHF.

This chain links TRBV7-2 with TRBJ2-5, with D perhaps matching TRBD1 (5 bases). With 4 bases removed from V and 4 bases from J, the gap between germline ends came to 19 bases. CDR1 and CDR2 (germline): SGHTA, FQGNSA. The CDR3 is 16 residues long. The CDR3 protein is CASSSSPGLGPETQYF. CDR3 nucleotide sequence: TGTGCCAGCAGCTCCTCCCCGGGCCTGGGGCCAGAGACCCAGTACTTC.

The gene calls are TRBV4-1 and TRBJ2-1, with D possibly TRBD1 on 6 matching bases. There are 16 residues in the CDR3. CDR1 is MGHRA and CDR2 is YSYEKL in the germline V gene. V was clipped by 1 base and J by 0 bases, with 10 bases between them. The CDR3 DNA is TGCGCCAGCAGCCAAGTACAGGGAAGCTCCTACAATGAGCAGTTCTTC. Protein product: CASSQVQGSSYNEQFF.

The rearrangement links TRBV30 to TRBJ1-1; no clear D gene. The CDR3 covers 12 residues. In germline, CDR1 is GTSNPN, CDR2 SVGIG (reference sequence). V lost 0 bases and J 3 bases, leaving 5 bases between the germline ends. CDR3 in DNA: TGTGCCTGGAGTGTACGGGACACTGAAGCTTTCTTT. Its translation is CAWSVRDTEAFF.

This sequence joins TRBV18 and TRBJ1-1; 8 bases fit TRBD1. Germline V gene lookup returns CDR1 KGHSH and CDR2 LQKENI. V was pared by 3 bases and J by 6 bases, with 9 bases of the junction left unmatched. The CDR3 is made up of 15 amino acids. The CDR3 DNA reads TGTGCCAGCTCACCTCGACAGGGGTTGAAGGCTGAAGCTTTCTTT. This encodes CASSPRQGLKAEAFF.

The chain's CDR3 is CASSTNLPGLASYNEQFF. Here the CDR3 DNA reads TGTGCCAGTAGTACTAACTTACCGGGACTAGCGTCCTACAATGAGCAGTTCTTC. The V and J genes are TRBV19 and TRBJ2-1, with TRBD2 matching over 10 bases. Germline V gives CDR1 LNHDA, CDR2 SQIVND (reference sequence). The CDR3 runs 18 residues. Germline trimming cut 4 bases from V and 1 base from J; bases unmatched to any gene: 10.

The chain couples TRBV7-9 to TRBJ2-3; 8 bases align to TRBD1. The CDR3 contains 14 residues. V shed 5 bases, J shed 4 bases, and the junction held 5 bases outside the gene matches. Germline V CDR1 and CDR2: SEHNR, FQNEAQ (reference sequence). The CDR3 coding sequence is TGTGCCAGCAGCAGGACAGGGATGGCAGATACGCAGTATTTT. It yields the protein CASSRTGMADTQYF.

On this clone itself: Sequence at one end of the junction differs from germline and may be a read error. The chain uses TRBV5-1 and TRBJ1-2; no clear D gene. The CDR3 has 14 residues. CDR1 SGHRS and CDR2 YFSETQ come from the germline V gene. CDR3 loop: CASSLEGANYDYTF. The CDR3 region has the DNA TGCGCCAGCAGCTTGGAAGGAGCAAACTATGACTACACCTTC.

This clone has a single count. The CDR3 region has the DNA TGTGCCAGCAGTCAGCAGGACTTGAATGGCTACACCTTC. It yields the protein CASSQQDLNGYTF. The chain links TRBV27 to TRBJ1-2; D is uncertain. CDR1 is MNHEY and CDR2 is SMNVEV in the germline V gene (reference sequence). CDR3 length: 13 residues. V lost 5 bases and J lost 6, with 13 bases in between.

Here the CDR3 DNA reads TGTGCCAGCAGTCTCTTCACCGGGGAGCTGTTTTTT. Translation gives CASSLFTGELFF. This chain joins TRBV12-3 or TRBV12-4 and TRBJ2-2; D unresolved. Trimming removed 5 bases at V and 4 bases at J, with 5 bases between. The CDR3 is made up of 12 amino acids.

V usage is TRBV7-2 and J usage is TRBJ1-1, with no clear D. The CDR3 loop spans 14 amino acids. The germline gives CDR1 SGHTA, CDR2 FQGNSA. V lost 3 bases and J 3 bases, leaving 11 bases between the germline ends. Here the CDR3 reads CASSFQASDTEAFF. CDR3 coding DNA: TGTGCCAGCAGCTTCCAGGCATCGGACACTGAAGCTTTCTTT.

The rearrangement links TRBV19 to TRBJ1-5, with 7 bases fitting TRBD1. V lost 5 bases and J lost 9; bases outside the gene matches: 10. The V gene's germline CDR1 is LNHDA and CDR2 SQIVND (reference sequence). The CDR3 is 14 residues long. CDR3 in amino acids: CASSATGLFRPQHF. The CDR3 coding sequence is TGTGCCAGTAGTGCGACAGGGTTGTTTCGGCCCCAGCATTTT.

The count of this clone is one. The gene calls are TRBV6-5 and TRBJ2-1; 7 positions agree with TRBD1. The CDR3 runs 13 residues. Germline assignment: CDR1 MNHEY and CDR2 SVGAGI. The V gene end was trimmed by 8 bases and the J gene end by 3 bases; junction bases not matched to a gene: 4. The CDR3 bases are TGTGCCAGCTCGACAGGGAACTACAATGAGCAGTTCTTC. Its translation is CASSTGNYNEQFF.